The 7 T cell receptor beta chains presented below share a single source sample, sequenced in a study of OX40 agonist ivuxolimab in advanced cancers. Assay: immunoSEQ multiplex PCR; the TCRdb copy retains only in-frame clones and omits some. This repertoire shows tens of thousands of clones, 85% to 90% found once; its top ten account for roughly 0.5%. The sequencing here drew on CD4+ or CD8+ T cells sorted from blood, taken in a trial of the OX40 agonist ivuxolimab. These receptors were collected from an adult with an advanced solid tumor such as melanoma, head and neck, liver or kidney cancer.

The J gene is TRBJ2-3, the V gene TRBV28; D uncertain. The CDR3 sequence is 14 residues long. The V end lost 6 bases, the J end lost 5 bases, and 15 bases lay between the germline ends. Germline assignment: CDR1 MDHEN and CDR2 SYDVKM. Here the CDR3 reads CASRARVGVDTQYF. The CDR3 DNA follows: TGTGCCAGCAGGGCTAGGGTAGGAGTAGATACGCAGTATTTT.

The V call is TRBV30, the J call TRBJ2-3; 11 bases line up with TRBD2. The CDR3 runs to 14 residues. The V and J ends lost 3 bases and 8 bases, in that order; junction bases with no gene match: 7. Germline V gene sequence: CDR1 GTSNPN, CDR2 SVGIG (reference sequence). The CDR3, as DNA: TGTGCCTGGAGGTTAGCGGGAGGGGCGGGTACGCAGTATTTT. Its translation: CAWRLAGGAGTQYF.

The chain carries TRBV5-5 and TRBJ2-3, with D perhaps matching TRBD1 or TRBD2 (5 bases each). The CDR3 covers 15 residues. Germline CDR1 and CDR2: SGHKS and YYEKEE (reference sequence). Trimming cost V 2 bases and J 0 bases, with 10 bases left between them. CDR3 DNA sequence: TGTGCCAGCAGCTTTAGTTGGGACAGCACAGATACGCAGTATTTT. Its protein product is CASSFSWDSTDTQYF.

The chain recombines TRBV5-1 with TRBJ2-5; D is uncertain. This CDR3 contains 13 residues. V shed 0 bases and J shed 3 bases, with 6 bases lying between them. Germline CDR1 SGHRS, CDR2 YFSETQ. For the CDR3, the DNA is TGCGCCAGCAGCTTGGCACAAGAAGAGACCCAGTACTTC. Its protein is CASSLAQEETQYF.

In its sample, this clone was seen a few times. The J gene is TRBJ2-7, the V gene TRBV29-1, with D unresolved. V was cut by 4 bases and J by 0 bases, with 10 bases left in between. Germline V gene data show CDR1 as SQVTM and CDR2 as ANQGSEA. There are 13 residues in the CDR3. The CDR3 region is CSVAVGNSYEQYF. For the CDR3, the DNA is TGCAGCGTTGCTGTAGGGAACTCCTACGAGCAGTACTTC.

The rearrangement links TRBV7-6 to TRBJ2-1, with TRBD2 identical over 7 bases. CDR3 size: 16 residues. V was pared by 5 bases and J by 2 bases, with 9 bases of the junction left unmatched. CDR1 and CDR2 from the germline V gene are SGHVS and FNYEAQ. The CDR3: CASSLQAGSTYNEQFF. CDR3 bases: TGTGCCAGCAGCCTGCAAGCGGGATCTACCTACAATGAGCAGTTCTTC. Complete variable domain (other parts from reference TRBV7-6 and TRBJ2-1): GAGVSQSPRYKVTKRGQDVALRCDPISGHVSLYWYRQALGQGPEFLTYFNYEAQQDKSGLPNDRFSAERPEGSISTLTIQRTEQRDSAMYRCASSLQAGSTYNEQFFGPGTRLTVL.

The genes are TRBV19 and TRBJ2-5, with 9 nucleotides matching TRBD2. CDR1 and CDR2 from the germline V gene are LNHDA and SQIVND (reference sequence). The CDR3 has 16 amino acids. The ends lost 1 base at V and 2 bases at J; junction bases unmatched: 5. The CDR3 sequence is CASSIAAAGGQETQYF. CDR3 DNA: TGTGCCAGTAGTATAGCGGCAGCGGGGGGACAAGAGACCCAGTACTTC.